This T cell receptor beta chain was found in a study of vaccination and CD4 T cells after COVID-19. Study at large: Each enrolled participant received a two-dose regimen of either BNT162b2 or mRNA-1273 vaccine. Study outcomes and limitations: No early post-infection timepoints were studied, and convalescent patients studied were relatively few.

As for this clonotype: What it binds is not known.

Once obtained from cultured CD4+ T cells, the DNA was sequenced using the Oncomine TCR Beta short-read assay. TCRdb re-analysed the PCR reads in MiXCR, keeping a single row per CDR3 protein. Here the sample spans about 15,000 distinct CDR3 sequences, roughly two fifths being singletons. Germline V gene lookup returns CDR1 SQVTM and CDR2 ANQGSEA. The CDR3 has 13 residues. V was cut by 6 bases and J by 7 bases, with 15 bases left in between. Treatment specified: 10-day PBMC culture with coronavirus spike peptide pools or control peptides (ViraFEST assay). The rearrangement uses TRBV29-1 and TRBJ1-4; D might be TRBD1 (5 bases). This TCR was recovered from a human donor who had recovered from COVID-19. This specimen consisted of CD4+ T cells from blood, cultured in vitro, obtained before SARS-CoV-2 vaccination. CDR3 nucleotide sequence: TGCAGCGTAGGCGCAGGGTTGTCTGAAAAACTGTTTTTT. Protein product: CSVGAGLSEKLFF.